A selection of T cell receptor beta chains follows, all from one sample in a study of T-cell memory formation after mild COVID-19. TCRdb used MiXCR to reprocess the 5' RACE reads, holding one entry per CDR3 protein. The table lists hundreds of thousands of distinct CDR3 sequences, about a quarter of them singletons. The sequencing sample was made of PBMCs or a T cell subset sorted from them (not recorded which). The receptors come from an adult woman who had mild COVID-19 (a few samples of this study predate the infection). Cell type and time point are not known. The CDR3 runs from the conserved cysteine through the conserved F or W. Fields, in order: J gene, V gene, CDR3 protein.

J gene: TRBJ2-2
V gene: TRBV7-8
CDR3 protein: CASSSQGQGYTGELSF

J gene: TRBJ2-5
V gene: TRBV29-1
CDR3 protein: CSVLGNWETQYF

J gene: TRBJ2-7
V gene: TRBV6-2/TRBV6-3
CDR3 protein: CASSSTGEGDYEQYF

J gene: TRBJ2-7
V gene: TRBV20-1
CDR3 protein: CSAGTRRGAYEQYF

J gene: TRBJ2-2
V gene: TRBV9
CDR3 protein: CASSVAWTGPNTGELFF

J gene: TRBJ1-1
V gene: TRBV7-2
CDR3 protein: CASSVTGGDVNAFF

J gene: TRBJ1-2
V gene: TRBV2
CDR3 protein: CASRGTIYGYTF

J gene: TRBJ1-6
V gene: TRBV12-3/TRBV12-4
CDR3 protein: CASSSDRQGNSPLHF

J gene: TRBJ1-6
V gene: TRBV7-9
CDR3 protein: CASSFRQYNSPLHF

J gene: TRBJ2-7
V gene: TRBV13
CDR3 protein: CASSFTGQGTYEQYF

J gene: TRBJ2-5
V gene: TRBV5-1
CDR3 protein: CASEVAGGKETQYF

J gene: TRBJ1-2
V gene: TRBV5-5
CDR3 protein: CASSLAALNLNYGYTF

J gene: TRBJ2-7
V gene: TRBV12-3/TRBV12-4
CDR3 protein: CASSLEGQLEEQYF

J gene: TRBJ2-7
V gene: TRBV4-2
CDR3 protein: CASSRYGAGGPGEQYF

J gene: TRBJ1-1
V gene: TRBV5-1
CDR3 protein: CASSLSGTTNTEAFF

J gene: TRBJ1-1
V gene: TRBV12-3/TRBV12-4
CDR3 protein: CASSYLNGQGDTEAFF

J gene: TRBJ2-7
V gene: TRBV21-1
CDR3 protein: CASSKGRRPYEQYF

J gene: TRBJ2-3
V gene: TRBV19
CDR3 protein: CASRSFGREVRTDTQYF

J gene: TRBJ2-3
V gene: TRBV3-1
CDR3 protein: CASSRQTSTDTQYF

J gene: TRBJ1-1
V gene: TRBV5-5
CDR3 protein: CASSLVSGRNTEAFF

J gene: TRBJ1-5
V gene: TRBV12-3/TRBV12-4
CDR3 protein: CASSHRVGQPQHF

J gene: TRBJ1-5
V gene: TRBV12-3/TRBV12-4
CDR3 protein: CASSLWTGGQPQHF

J gene: TRBJ2-2
V gene: TRBV5-4
CDR3 protein: CASSRQFGELFF

J gene: TRBJ2-3
V gene: TRBV15
CDR3 protein: CATSRNTGGPDTQYF

J gene: TRBJ1-1
V gene: TRBV28
CDR3 protein: CASSFLDRTEAFF

J gene: TRBJ2-1
V gene: TRBV24-1
CDR3 protein: CATSDLGLAGGPDEQFF

J gene: TRBJ2-5
V gene: TRBV15
CDR3 protein: CATSRAGEETQYF